These 20 T cell receptor beta chains were all obtained from the same sample, sequenced in a study of OX40 agonist ivuxolimab in advanced cancers. Sequencing was performed with immunoSEQ multiplex PCR; in TCRdb, only in-frame clones are kept and a portion is missing. Of roughly 32,000 clones listed, roughly 87% are singletons. The input for sequencing was CD4+ or CD8+ T cells sorted from blood, taken in a trial of the OX40 agonist ivuxolimab. These receptors all stem from an adult with an advanced solid tumor such as melanoma, head and neck, liver or kidney cancer.

CDR3 nucleotides: TGTGCCAGCAGCTTTCACAGGGCTTCCGAGCAGTACTTC. Encoded protein: CASSFHRASEQYF. The chain links TRBV5-4 to TRBJ2-7, with D maybe TRBD1 (6 bases). Trimming cost V 2 bases and J 6 bases, with 12 bases left between them. CDR3 length equals 13 residues. Germline V gene data show CDR1 as SGHNT and CDR2 as YYREEE (reference sequence).

V and J are TRBV4-1 and TRBJ1-1; no clear D gene. The CDR3 totals 12 residues. V dropped 2 bases and J dropped 5 bases, with 6 bases sitting between them. Per germline, CDR1 MGHRA and CDR2 YSYEKL. The CDR3 here is CASSQTVTEAFF. CDR3 coding DNA: TGCGCCAGCAGCCAAACGGTAACTGAAGCTTTCTTT.

This clone was recorded only once. The chain joins TRBV30 to TRBJ2-7, with TRBD1 identical over 9 bases. J gave up 4 bases and V 5 bases, and 0 bases lay outside the gene matches. CDR3 size: 11 residues. Germline loops: CDR1 GTSNPN, CDR2 SVGIG (reference sequence). Written as DNA, the CDR3 is TGTGCCTGGGACAGGGGGTACGAGCAGTACTTC. This gives the protein CAWDRGYEQYF.

The genes are TRBV19 and TRBJ2-1; TRBD1 is a possible D gene (5 bases). CDR1 and CDR2 from the germline V gene are LNHDA and SQIVND (reference sequence). V was shortened by 5 bases and J by 7 bases, with 12 bases between the two germline ends. The CDR3 runs to 13 residues. The DNA for the CDR3 is TGTGCCAGTAGTCATGTGCCAGGGAATGAGCAGTTCTTC. Translated, it gives CASSHVPGNEQFF.

The chain recombines TRBV11-3 with TRBJ2-3, with D perhaps assigned TRBD1 or TRBD2 (5 bases each). The CDR3 is made up of 12 amino acids. The germline V gene encodes CDR1 SGHNT and CDR2 YENEEA. V lost 5 bases and J lost 4, with 7 bases in between. The CDR3 coding sequence is TGTGCCAGCAGCCAGGGAGCAGATACGCAGTATTTT. It encodes CASSQGADTQYF. Based on the CDR3 plus reference TRBV11-3 and TRBJ2-3, the full variable domain is EAGVVQSPRYKIIEKKQPVAFWCNPISGHNTLYWYLQNLGQGPELLIRYENEEAVDDSQLPKDRFSAERLKGVDSTLKIQPAELGDSAVYLCASSQGADTQYFGPGTRLTVL.

This chain joins TRBV27 and TRBJ2-2; 8 bases are shared with TRBD2. The CDR3 is 17 amino acids. After removal of 7 bases from V and 0 bases from J, the junction contained 10 bases not matched to a gene. The germline V gene has CDR1 MNHEY and CDR2 SMNVEV (reference sequence). CDR3 in DNA: TGTGCCAGCACCTCCGCGGGAGGAGGGTCGAACACCGGGGAGCTGTTTTTT. The encoded protein is CASTSAGGGSNTGELFF.

A word on this clone: The sample has other DNA sequences that encode this CDR3 too. The chain employs TRBV4-2 and TRBJ2-7; 8 nucleotides line up with TRBD2. The germline gives CDR1 LGHNA, CDR2 YNFKEQ. J lost 2 bases, V lost 0 bases, and 6 bases had no gene match. The CDR3 is made up of 16 amino acids. The CDR3 loop is CASSQESTSGTYEQYF. The CDR3 DNA reads TGTGCCAGCAGCCAAGAGTCCACTAGCGGAACCTACGAGCAGTACTTC.

CDR3 DNA sequence: TGTGCCAGCAGGATACTAGCGGGAGTGGGCACAGATACGCAGTATTTT. It encodes CASRILAGVGTDTQYF. V and J are TRBV5-6 and TRBJ2-3, with 11 bases lining up with TRBD2. This CDR3 is 16 amino acids long. Per the germline V gene, CDR1 is SGHDT and CDR2 is YYEEEE. V gave up 5 bases and J gave up 1 base; unmatched junction bases: 6. Combining the CDR3 with reference TRBV5-6 and TRBJ2-3 gives the whole variable domain DAGVTQSPTHLIKTRGQQVTLRCSPKSGHDTVSWYQQALGQGPQFIFQYYEEEERQRGNFPDRFSGHQFPNYSSELNVNALLLGDSALYLCASRILAGVGTDTQYFGPGTRLTVL.

The J gene is TRBJ2-7, the V gene TRBV6-1; 9 bases are shared with TRBD1. CDR3 size: 15 residues. Germline values: CDR1 MNHNS, CDR2 SASEGT. V gave up 3 bases and J gave up 0 bases; unmatched junction bases: 3. CDR3 amino acids: CASSEGTGSSYEQYF. CDR3 coding DNA: TGTGCCAGCAGTGAGGGGACAGGGAGCTCCTACGAGCAGTACTTC.

The chain uses TRBV27 and TRBJ2-5; 7 positions match TRBD1. J lost 0 bases, V lost 5 bases, and 9 bases had no gene match. The CDR3 spans 16 residues. Germline CDR1 MNHEY, CDR2 SMNVEV (reference sequence). The CDR3: CASSPSGQMYQETQYF. CDR3 DNA sequence: TGTGCCAGCAGTCCATCGGGACAGATGTACCAAGAGACCCAGTACTTC.

Points on this clone: The same CDR3 arises from other DNA sequences in this sample as well. The chain links TRBV4-2 to TRBJ2-7; a weak D match, TRBD1 (5 bases). The CDR3 is 13 residues long. Germline CDR1 is LGHNA and CDR2 is YNFKEQ. The V and J ends lost 0 bases and 4 bases respectively, with 7 bases between them. The CDR3 spells CASSQDQGYEQYF. CDR3 DNA: TGTGCCAGCAGCCAAGATCAGGGATACGAGCAGTACTTC.

The gene calls are TRBV28 and TRBJ2-2; D uncertain. V was shortened by 1 base and J by 6 bases, with 12 bases between the two germline ends. Germline CDR1 reads MDHEN; CDR2 reads SYDVKM. The CDR3 runs to 15 residues. CDR3 protein: CASSLYSRGAGELFF. DNA of the CDR3: TGTGCCAGCAGTTTATATTCCAGAGGAGCCGGGGAGCTGTTTTTT.

The chain combines TRBV27 with TRBJ1-5; D gene unclear. Trimming shortened V by 5 bases and J by 2 bases, and 10 bases separated the two germline ends. The length of the CDR3 is 14 residues. Germline V CDR1 and CDR2: MNHEY, SMNVEV (reference sequence). DNA of the CDR3: TGTGCCAGCAGTGGGTTTTCGGGCAATCAGCCCCAGCATTTT. It specifies CASSGFSGNQPQHF.

This chain links TRBV7-9 with TRBJ2-1, with 8 bases lining up with TRBD2. Trimming removed 2 bases from V and 5 bases from J; junction bases left unmatched: 5. This CDR3 spans 15 amino acids. The germline V gene encodes CDR1 SEHNR and CDR2 FQNEAQ (reference sequence). As DNA, the CDR3 is TGTGCCAGCAGCTTAAGACTAGCGCCTAACAATGAGCAGTTCTTC. Translating gives CASSLRLAPNNEQFF.

The genes are TRBV6-5 and TRBJ2-5; 8 bases align to TRBD2. The CDR3 is made up of 13 amino acids. V trimming: 3 bases; J trimming: 5 bases; junction bases outside the gene matches: 2. Germline-derived CDR1 and CDR2 are MNHEY and SVGAGI. In DNA form, the CDR3 reads TGTGCCAGCAGTTATTCGGGGGGGGAGACCCAGTACTTC. Translating it yields CASSYSGGETQYF.

Written as DNA, the CDR3 is TGCAGCGTTCGGGGTACAAACGAGCAGTACTTC. This codes for CSVRGTNEQYF. The chain carries TRBV29-1 and TRBJ2-7; the D gene is possibly TRBD2 (5 bases). CDR1 SQVTM and CDR2 ANQGSEA come from the germline V gene. V lost 5 bases and J lost 5, with 10 bases in between. The CDR3 is 11 amino acids.

V and J are TRBV19 and TRBJ1-1; D ambiguous. CDR1 is LNHDA and CDR2 is SQIVND in the germline V gene (reference sequence). This CDR3 region has 15 residues. V was pared by 6 bases and J by 5 bases, with 19 bases between. The CDR3 DNA reads as TGTGCCAGTAGCTTCCAGCGGCGGGTGGATACTGAAGCTTTCTTT. Translated, it gives CASSFQRRVDTEAFF. Looking up the rest from reference TRBV19 and TRBJ1-1 gives the full variable domain: DGGITQSPKYLFRKEGQNVTLSCEQNLNHDAMYWYRQDPGQGLRLIYYSQIVNDFQKGDIAEGYSVSREKKESFPLTVTSAQKNPTAFYLCASSFQRRVDTEAFFGQGTRLTVV.

The V call is TRBV7-9, the J call TRBJ2-5, with a possible D match to TRBD2 (5 bases). This CDR3 has 13 amino acids. Germline V CDR1 and CDR2: SEHNR, FQNEAQ (reference sequence). Between the trimmed V and J ends, which lost 7 bases and 4 bases, there was a span of 13 bases. The CDR3 DNA reads as TGTGCCAGCACCCCGGACGAGGGAGAGACCCAGTACTTC. This gives the protein CASTPDEGETQYF.

The chain couples TRBV7-9 to TRBJ1-2, with a weak D call TRBD1 (6 bases). Per germline, CDR1 SEHNR and CDR2 FQNEAQ (reference sequence). This CDR3 is built from 14 residues. V shed 6 bases and J shed 8 bases, with 19 bases lying between them. The CDR3, as DNA: TGTGCCAGCAGTTCAGAGTTGGCAGGGGCCGGCTACACCTTC. This codes for CASSSELAGAGYTF.

The gene calls are TRBV19 and TRBJ1-5, with D perhaps TRBD1 (5 bases). Trimming took off 6 bases at V and 5 bases at J, with 14 bases between the two ends. Per the germline V gene, CDR1 is LNHDA and CDR2 is SQIVND (reference sequence). CDR3 length equals 14 residues. CDR3: CASRDKGLDQPQHF. The CDR3 DNA sequence: TGTGCCAGTAGAGACAAGGGGTTAGATCAGCCCCAGCATTTT.